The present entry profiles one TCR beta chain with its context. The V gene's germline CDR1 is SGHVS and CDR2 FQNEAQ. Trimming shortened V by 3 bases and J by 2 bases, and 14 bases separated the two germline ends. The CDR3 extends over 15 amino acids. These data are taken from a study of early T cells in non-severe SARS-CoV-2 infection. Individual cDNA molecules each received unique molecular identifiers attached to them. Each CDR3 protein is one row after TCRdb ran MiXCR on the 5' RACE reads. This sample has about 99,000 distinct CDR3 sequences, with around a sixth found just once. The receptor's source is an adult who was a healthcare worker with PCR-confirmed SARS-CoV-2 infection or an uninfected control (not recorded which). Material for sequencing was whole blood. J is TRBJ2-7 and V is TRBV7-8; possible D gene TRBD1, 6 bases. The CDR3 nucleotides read TGTGCCAGCAGCTTTGGAGGCCAGGGGACCTACGAGCAGTACTTC. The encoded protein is CASSFGGQGTYEQYF.